This TCR beta chain was identified during a study of T cell repertoires in cytomegalovirus infection. Study summary: Epitope selection comprised recently identified HLA-C-restricted CMV epitopes and well-studied HLA-B-restricted CMV epitopes. Public TCR beta signatures provided an indication of both CMV infection and a matching HLA type.

Only a few counts were recorded for this clonotype. Its specificity is unknown. Germline assignment: CDR1 SGHNT and CDR2 YENEEA. V lost 0 bases, J lost 4 bases, and 10 bases lay in between. The CDR3 length is 15 residues. TCRdb re-called the reads through MiXCR, storing one row per CDR3 protein. There are about 920,000 distinct CDR3 sequences in the sample; roughly a third occur only once, and 13% lies in the top ten. The material was cultured CD8+ T cells from PBMCs, obtained from culture after CMV antigen stimulation. V is TRBV11-3 and J is TRBJ2-1; D might be TRBD2 (5 bases). The origin of this receptor is a human donor in good health (CMV status not recorded). Some clones in this sample may be carry-over from other donors' samples. The CDR3 nucleotides are TGTGCCAGCAGCTTAGATTATGGACTGTACAATGAGCAGTTCTTC. It specifies CASSLDYGLYNEQFF.